Below are 24 T cell receptor beta chains sequenced from a single sample in a study of blood T cell repertoires in COVID-19. Measured with immunoSEQ multiplex PCR; TCRdb has only the in-frame clones, and not every one. The sample lists 200,000 or so clones, around 90% occurring once. Material for sequencing was peripheral blood. These receptors came from a man between 60 and 70 years old with COVID-19, enrolled during active disease.

The J gene is TRBJ2-7, the V gene TRBV13; tentative D call: TRBD2 (7 bases). The V gene's germline CDR1 is PRHDT and CDR2 FYEKMQ (reference sequence). The CDR3 runs 14 residues. Trimming removed 5 bases at V and 5 bases at J, with 16 bases between. CDR3: CASSRGGAMDEQYF. In nucleotides, the CDR3 is TGTGCCAGCAGCAGGGGGGGAGCCATGGACGAGCAGTACTTC.

The table lists this clone with a count of one. The rearrangement joins TRBV18 to TRBJ2-1, with unresolved D. V lost 6 bases, J lost 7 bases, and 13 bases lay in between. The CDR3 length is 13 residues. CDR1 and CDR2 (germline): KGHSH, LQKENI. In DNA form, the CDR3 reads TGTGCCAGCTCCCTGATCGATGAGAATGAGCAGTTCTTC. This codes for CASSLIDENEQFF.

V and J are TRBV7-2 and TRBJ2-2; 12 bases agree with TRBD1. Germline V gene lookup returns CDR1 SGHTA and CDR2 FQGNSA. Germline trimming cut 5 bases from V and 4 bases from J; bases unmatched to any gene: 14. CDR3 size: 19 residues. The CDR3 region has the DNA TGTGCCAGCAGCAAAGGGTACGGGACAGGGGGCGTCGGCACCGGGGAGCTGTTTTTT. It translates to CASSKGYGTGGVGTGELFF.

The rearrangement joins TRBV5-1 to TRBJ2-7; D not resolved. V lost 0 bases and J lost 4, with 8 bases in between. This CDR3 is 13 amino acids long. CDR1 is SGHRS and CDR2 is YFSETQ in the germline V gene. Here the CDR3 DNA reads TGCGCCAGCAGCTTGGCCTTGAGATACGAGCAGTACTTC. Amino acid sequence: CASSLALRYEQYF.

The genes are TRBV3-1 (or the pseudogene TRBV3-2) and TRBJ1-4, with 7 bases identical to TRBD1. This CDR3 comprises 19 residues. V lost 1 base to trimming and J lost 0 bases; unmatched junction nucleotides: 11. CDR1 is LGHDT and CDR2 is YNNKEL in the germline V gene (reference sequence). The CDR3 bases are TGTGCCAGCAGCCAAGGTCGACAGGGAGCCTTTGCAACTAATGAAAAACTGTTTTTT. Residues: CASSQGRQGAFATNEKLFF.

The chain links TRBV13 to TRBJ2-1; 10 bases match TRBD2. The CDR3 is 22 residues long. Germline CDR1 is PRHDT and CDR2 is FYEKMQ (reference sequence). The junction had 17 bases not matched to a gene; V was cut back by 0 bases and J by 0 bases. The CDR3 is CASSLGDRWIAGGPSSYNEQFF. The CDR3 DNA reads TGTGCCAGCAGCTTAGGCGATAGGTGGATAGCGGGGGGACCTAGCTCCTACAATGAGCAGTTCTTC.

This sequence joins TRBV28 and TRBJ1-2; 7 positions agree with TRBD1. J lost 5 bases, V lost 6 bases, and 15 bases had no gene match. CDR3 length: 16 residues. CDR1 and CDR2 (germline): MDHEN, SYDVKM. CDR3 loop: CASSRPGQAGIYGYTF. The CDR3 region has the DNA TGTGCCAGCAGCCGCCCCGGACAGGCTGGTATATATGGCTACACCTTC.

In the case of this clone: This sample also contains other DNA sequences that code for the same CDR3. The rearrangement uses TRBV5-1 and TRBJ1-4, with TRBD1 matching over 7 bases. This CDR3 is 14 amino acids long. The trim removed 0 bases at V and 6 bases at J, leaving 2 bases unmatched. Germline assignment: CDR1 SGHRS and CDR2 YFSETQ. Here the CDR3 reads CASSLGQGDEKLFF. The CDR3 bases are TGCGCCAGCAGCTTGGGACAGGGTGATGAAAAACTGTTTTTT.

This chain uses TRBV11-2 with TRBJ2-1; TRBD2 agrees at 8 bases. Trimming at V came to 5 bases and at J to 8 bases, leaving 14 bases not matched to a gene. Germline values: CDR1 SGHAT, CDR2 FQNNGV. The CDR3 is made up of 16 amino acids. The CDR3 is CASSQIPGGPSDEQFF. The CDR3 DNA reads TGTGCCAGCAGCCAAATCCCGGGAGGGCCGTCCGATGAGCAGTTCTTC. The full variable domain, in which reference TRBV11-2 and TRBJ2-1 provide the parts outside the CDR3, is EAGVAQSPRYKIIEKRQSVAFWCNPISGHATLYWYQQILGQGPKLLIQFQNNGVVDDSQLPKDRFSAERLKGVDSTLKIQPAKLEDSAVYLCASSQIPGGPSDEQFFGPGTRLTVL.

The chain couples TRBV4-1 to TRBJ1-2, with 7 bases lining up with TRBD1. The germline V gene encodes CDR1 MGHRA and CDR2 YSYEKL. The CDR3 runs 15 residues. J lost 4 bases, V lost 2 bases, and 7 bases had no gene match. The CDR3 loop reads CASSQTPGQFYGYTF. In DNA, the CDR3 is TGCGCCAGCAGCCAAACCCCGGGACAGTTCTATGGCTACACCTTC.

This clone is a singleton in its sample. V is TRBV5-1 and J is TRBJ2-5, with TRBD2 matching 7 bases. The junction had 3 bases not matched to a gene; V was cut back by 0 bases and J by 4 bases. Germline CDR1 and CDR2: SGHRS and YFSETQ. The CDR3 spans 14 residues. The CDR3 coding sequence is TGCGCCAGCAGCTTGGGACTAGCTCCAGAGACCCAGTACTTC. Translation gives CASSLGLAPETQYF.

The chain uses TRBV6-6 and TRBJ2-4; D may be TRBD2 (7 bases). Trimming took 10 bases from V and 5 from J, leaving 21 bases between them. CDR3 length equals 15 residues. CDR1 and CDR2 from the germline V gene are MNHNY and SVGAGI (reference sequence). CDR3 sequence reads: CAIRRGGASENIQYF. CDR3 nucleotide sequence: TGTGCCATCCGCCGTGGGGGGGCATCCGAAAACATTCAGTACTTC.

This clone appeared once. The rearrangement joins TRBV6-5 to TRBJ2-3; D ambiguous. CDR1 and CDR2 (germline): MNHEY, SVGAGI. With 8 bases removed from V and 0 bases from J, the gap between germline ends came to 15 bases. The length of the CDR3 is 15 residues. CDR3 protein: CASLKSPSSTDTQYF. CDR3 sequence (DNA): TGTGCCAGCCTTAAGAGCCCGTCTAGCACAGATACGCAGTATTTT.

The chain uses TRBV5-7 and TRBJ1-1; D remains unclear. TRBV5-7 is reported as an ORF; its role is uncertain. The V end was cut by 3 bases, the J end by 11 bases, with 8 bases between. The CDR3 totals 10 residues. The CDR3 sequence: CASSCDEAFF. The CDR3 region has the DNA TGTGCCAGCAGCTGCGATGAGGCTTTCTTT.

This chain joins TRBV4-1 and TRBJ2-6; possible D gene TRBD2, 5 bases. Trimming stripped 3 bases from V and 0 bases from J, with 9 bases between. Germline V CDR1 and CDR2: MGHRA, YSYEKL. This CDR3 has 16 residues. Written as DNA, the CDR3 is TGCGCCAGCAGCCAGGAAGAGGGCTCTGGGGCCAACGTCCTGACTTTC. Translated: CASSQEEGSGANVLTF.

The J gene is TRBJ2-7, the V gene TRBV15; maybe TRBD1 (6 bases). CDR1 and CDR2 from the germline V gene are LNHNV and YYDKDF (reference sequence). There are 16 residues in the CDR3. V was trimmed by 0 bases and J by 1 base, leaving 13 bases between them. CDR3 in DNA: TGTGCCACCAGCAGAGATCGAGCAGGGGTATCCTACGAGCAGTACTTC. Translation gives CATSRDRAGVSYEQYF.

The chain employs TRBV11-2 and TRBJ1-5; D ambiguous. The CDR3 is 14 amino acids. The V gene's germline CDR1 is SGHAT and CDR2 FQNNGV. With 1 base removed from V and 4 bases from J, the gap between germline ends came to 8 bases. The chain's CDR3 is CASSLGWENQPQHF. CDR3 sequence (DNA): TGTGCCAGCAGCTTAGGTTGGGAGAATCAGCCCCAGCATTTT.

The chain carries TRBV6-6 and TRBJ2-7; D is unresolved. CDR3 length: 14 residues. CDR1 MNHNY and CDR2 SVGAGI come from the germline V gene (reference sequence). Trimming removed 2 bases at V and 0 bases at J, with 8 bases between. Written as DNA, the CDR3 is TGTGCCAGCAGTTACGAGGCCCTCTCCTACGAGCAGTACTTC. This gives the protein CASSYEALSYEQYF.

CDR3 DNA sequence: TGTGCCAGCAGTCCTGGACAGGGGCTCGGGGAGCTGTTTTTT. Its translation: CASSPGQGLGELFF. This chain uses TRBV2 with TRBJ2-2, with TRBD1 matching 9 bases. Germline CDR1 reads SNHLY; CDR2 reads FYNNEI. The CDR3 extends over 14 amino acids. The V and J ends lost 5 bases and 7 bases, in that order; junction bases with no gene match: 5.

V and J are TRBV5-4 and TRBJ2-7, with 8 bases matching TRBD1. CDR1 SGHNT and CDR2 YYREEE come from the germline V gene (reference sequence). V lost 0 bases to trimming and J lost 5 bases; unmatched junction nucleotides: 10. This CDR3 has 16 amino acids. This CDR3 is CASSLGTGSRYNEQYF. In nucleotides, the CDR3 is TGTGCCAGCAGCTTGGGGACAGGGAGTAGGTACAACGAGCAGTACTTC.

The chain has TRBV7-3 and TRBJ1-5; D is undetermined. V gave up 1 base and J gave up 6 bases, with 7 bases separating them. The CDR3 spans 13 residues. Germline CDR1 SGHTA, CDR2 FQGTGA. The CDR3 spells CASSLIHGQPQHF. DNA of the CDR3: TGTGCCAGCAGCTTAATACATGGTCAGCCCCAGCATTTT.

V usage is TRBV21-1 and J usage is TRBJ2-7; the table's D call of TRBD2 was not tested on the DNA. TRBV21-1 is a known pseudogene. The CDR3 contains 13 residues. The chain's CDR3 is CASSKESPYEQYF. Written as DNA, the CDR3 is TGTGCCAGCAGCAAAGAAAGCCCCTACGAGCAGTACTTC.

This chain links TRBV24-1 with TRBJ1-3, with 9 bases aligning to TRBD1. V shed 6 bases, J shed 4 bases, and the junction held 9 bases outside the gene matches. The germline V gene encodes CDR1 KGHDR and CDR2 SFDVKD. The CDR3 totals 16 residues. CDR3 nucleotides: TGTGCCACCAGTTCGGGACAGGGACTACCCGGAAACACCATATATTTT. Translation gives CATSSGQGLPGNTIYF.

The chain couples TRBV27 to TRBJ1-5; 10 nucleotides align to TRBD1. The trim removed 6 bases at V and 2 bases at J, leaving 10 bases unmatched. The CDR3 sequence is 17 residues long. Germline CDR1 is MNHEY and CDR2 is SMNVEV (reference sequence). The CDR3 DNA reads TGTGCCAGCAGACCCGACAGGGGGCTCAGGGGCAATCAGCCCCAGCATTTT. Amino acid sequence: CASRPDRGLRGNQPQHF.